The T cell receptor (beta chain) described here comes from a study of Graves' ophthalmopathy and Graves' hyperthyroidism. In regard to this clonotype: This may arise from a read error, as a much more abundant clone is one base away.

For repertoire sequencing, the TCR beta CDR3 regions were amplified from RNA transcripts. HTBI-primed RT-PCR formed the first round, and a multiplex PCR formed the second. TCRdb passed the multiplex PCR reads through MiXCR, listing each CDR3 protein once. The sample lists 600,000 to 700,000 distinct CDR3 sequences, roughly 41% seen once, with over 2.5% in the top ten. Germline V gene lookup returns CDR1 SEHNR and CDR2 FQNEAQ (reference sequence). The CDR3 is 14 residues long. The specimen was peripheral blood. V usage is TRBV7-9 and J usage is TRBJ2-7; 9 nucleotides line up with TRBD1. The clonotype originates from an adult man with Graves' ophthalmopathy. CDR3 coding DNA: TGTGCCGGCAGCTTGGACAGGGGTCCCTACGAGCAGTACTTC. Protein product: CAGSLDRGPYEQYF.